A selection of T cell receptor beta chains follows, all from one sample in a study of T cells after yellow fever vaccination. A single record per CDR3 protein comes from TCRdb applying MiXCR to the 5' RACE reads. The sample consists of 150,000 or so distinct CDR3 sequences, approximately 9.7% of them appearing once. The source was CD8+ T cells sorted from PBMCs, collected 45 days after the yellow fever booster vaccination. These receptors originate from a young man who received the YFV17D yellow fever vaccine. CDR3s include the opening cysteine and the closing phenylalanine or tryptophan. A D gene is named only where the DNA matches it firmly. Some rows have no size entry. The others give once, few or many, or a class for an expanded clone.

CDR3 protein,CDR3 DNA,D gene,CDR3 length,J gene,V gene,clone size
CASSPDGGRGNTIYF,TGTGCCAGCAGTCCCGATGGGGGGCGAGGAAACACCATATATTTT,.,15,TRBJ1-3,TRBV12-3/TRBV12-4,few
CASSWTGVTDTQYF,TGTGCCAGCAGCTGGACAGGGGTCACAGATACGCAGTATTTT,TRBD1,14,TRBJ2-3,TRBV7-8,.
CASRQHGGLEQETQYF,TGCGCCAGCAGACAACACGGGGGGTTGGAACAAGAGACCCAGTACTTC,TRBD2,16,TRBJ2-5,TRBV5-1,few
CASSFSLVNEKLFF,TGTGCCAGCAGTTTTTCTCTGGTAAATGAAAAACTGTTTTTT,.,14,TRBJ1-4,TRBV12-3/TRBV12-4,.
CASSLSETKNIQYF,TGCGCCAGCAGCTTGTCGGAAACTAAAAACATTCAGTACTTC,.,14,TRBJ2-4,TRBV5-1,few
CASSEAGDNEQFF,TGTGCCAGCAGTGAGGCGGGGGACAATGAGCAGTTCTTC,TRBD2,13,TRBJ2-1,TRBV6-4,few
CAWSFSTGGEQYF,TGTGCCTGGAGTTTCTCGACCGGTGGCGAGCAGTACTTC,.,13,TRBJ2-7,TRBV30,.
CASRGARPGAFF,TGTGCCAGCAGGGGGGCGAGACCAGGGGCTTTCTTT,.,12,TRBJ1-1,TRBV6-6,few
CASSSRVASDEQFF,TGTGCCAGCAGTTCCCGGGTAGCTTCAGATGAGCAGTTCTTC,.,14,TRBJ2-1,TRBV12-3/TRBV12-4,few
CATSDAPVLGGADTQYF,TGTGCCACCAGTGATGCCCCCGTCCTCGGGGGGGCAGATACGCAGTATTTT,TRBD2,17,TRBJ2-3,TRBV24-1,many
CASSPRPRTDTQYF,TGCGCCAGCAGCCCGAGACCCCGCACAGATACGCAGTATTTT,.,14,TRBJ2-3,TRBV4-3,.
CASSQEVTSWDTEAFF,TGCGCCAGCAGCCAAGAAGTGACAAGTTGGGACACTGAAGCTTTCTTT,.,16,TRBJ1-1,TRBV4-3,many
CASSLDPGVNQPQHF,TGTGCCAGCAGCTTAGACCCGGGGGTCAATCAGCCCCAGCATTTT,.,15,TRBJ1-5,TRBV7-9,few
CASSLQGREQFF,TGTGCCAGCAGCTTACAGGGGCGCGAGCAGTTCTTC,.,12,TRBJ2-1,TRBV11-2,.
CASSYSSRLNEKLFF,TGTGCCAGCAGTTACTCGAGTAGGTTAAATGAAAAACTGTTTTTT,.,15,TRBJ1-4,TRBV6-5,few
CASSTGHGVNEKLFF,TGTGCCAGCAGCACGGGACATGGGGTAAACGAAAAACTGTTTTTT,.,15,TRBJ1-4,TRBV5-5,few
CASSREDSYEQYF,TGTGCCAGCAGCAGAGAGGATTCCTACGAGCAGTACTTC,.,13,TRBJ2-7,TRBV4-2,many
CASSARTGIRANSPLHF,TGTGCCAGCAGCGCCCGGACAGGTATAAGGGCTAATTCACCCCTCCACTTT,TRBD1,17,TRBJ1-6,TRBV9,few
CASSLVVRGTGELFF,TGCGCCAGCAGCTTGGTGGTCAGGGGCACCGGGGAGCTGTTTTTT,.,15,TRBJ2-2,TRBV5-1,many
CASSVGAVTSTDTQYF,TGTGCCAGCAGCGTAGGTGCGGTAACTAGCACAGATACGCAGTATTTT,.,16,TRBJ2-3,TRBV9,few
CSAREADGGPTLITDTQYF,TGCAGTGCTAGAGAGGCGGACGGGGGGCCTACCCTTATCACAGATACGCAGTATTTT,.,19,TRBJ2-3,TRBV20-1,many
CASSYSTGRDTEAFF,TGTGCCAGCAGTTACTCGACAGGAAGGGACACTGAAGCTTTCTTT,.,15,TRBJ1-1,TRBV6-5,many
CASAEGEGEHQETQYF,TGTGCCAGCGCCGAGGGAGAGGGTGAACATCAAGAGACCCAGTACTTC,.,16,TRBJ2-5,TRBV7-9,.
CASSPRGASHEQYF,TGTGCCAGCAGCCCCAGGGGGGCAAGCCACGAGCAGTACTTC,.,14,TRBJ2-7,TRBV7-9,.
CASSATRGSNEKLFF,TGCGCCAGCAGCGCCACCAGGGGATCTAATGAAAAACTGTTTTTT,.,15,TRBJ1-4,TRBV5-1,.
CASGMTGGSTEAFF,TGCGCCAGCGGGATGACAGGGGGAAGCACTGAAGCTTTCTTT,TRBD1,14,TRBJ1-1,TRBV4-3,few
CASSPVFSPGTGRETQYF,TGTGCCAGCTCACCTGTGTTTTCGCCCGGGACAGGGAGAGAGACCCAGTACTTC,TRBD1,18,TRBJ2-5,TRBV18,many
CASRPGQLNEKLFF,TGCGCCAGCAGACCGGGACAGTTAAATGAAAAACTGTTTTTT,TRBD1,14,TRBJ1-4,TRBV5-1,many
CASSFTNRVDYGYTF,TGTGCCAGCAGTTTCACAAACAGGGTCGACTATGGCTACACCTTC,.,15,TRBJ1-2,TRBV6-5,.
CASSQRVGSQETQYF,TGTGCCAGCAGCCAAAGGGTAGGATCACAAGAGACCCAGTACTTC,.,15,TRBJ2-5,TRBV7-9,.
CASSLSGGPTDTQYF,TGTGCCAGCAGCCTCAGCGGGGGGCCCACAGATACGCAGTATTTT,TRBD2,15,TRBJ2-3,TRBV7-9,many
CASSFLGQGYPQPQHF,TGTGCCAGCAGTTTTCTCGGACAGGGGTATCCTCAGCCCCAGCATTTT,TRBD1,16,TRBJ1-5,TRBV12-3/TRBV12-4,.
CASSSQGGAAETQYF,TGTGCCAGCAGTTCCCAGGGGGGGGCCGCCGAGACCCAGTACTTC,.,15,TRBJ2-5,TRBV6-5,few
CASSISGQTQYF,TGTGCCAGCAGTATATCGGGACAGACCCAGTACTTC,.,12,TRBJ2-5,TRBV6-5,.
CASSVEGTGENIQYF,TGTGCCAGCAGCGTAGAAGGGACAGGTGAAAACATTCAGTACTTC,TRBD1,15,TRBJ2-4,TRBV9,few
CSDWTEIYGYTF,TGCAGCGACTGGACAGAGATCTATGGCTACACCTTC,.,12,TRBJ1-2,TRBV29-1,few
CASSEGLGQLEETQYF,TGTGCCAGCAGTGAAGGTCTGGGACAGCTAGAGGAGACCCAGTACTTC,TRBD1,16,TRBJ2-5,TRBV2,few
CASSQRDREGNEQFF,TGCGCCAGCAGCCAACGGGACAGGGAAGGCAATGAGCAGTTCTTC,TRBD1,15,TRBJ2-1,TRBV4-3,.
CASSTHPTANQPQHF,TGTGCCAGCAGCACCCATCCGACCGCAAATCAGCCCCAGCATTTT,.,15,TRBJ1-5,TRBV9,.
CASSHTPGDYEQYF,TGTGCCAGTAGTCATACTCCGGGGGACTACGAGCAGTACTTC,.,14,TRBJ2-7,TRBV19,.
CSVRQGTDTQYF,TGCAGCGTAAGACAGGGTACAGATACGCAGTATTTT,TRBD1,12,TRBJ2-3,TRBV29-1,.
CASSLAGYYNEQFF,TGTGCCAGCAGCTTAGCGGGGTACTACAATGAGCAGTTCTTC,.,14,TRBJ2-1,TRBV7-8,.
CASSLTGSLYNSPLHF,TGTGCCAGCAGCTTAACAGGGAGCCTTTATAATTCACCCCTCCACTTT,.,16,TRBJ1-6,TRBV5-4,few
CASSLSNNEQFF,TGTGCCAGCAGTCTTAGTAACAATGAGCAGTTCTTC,.,12,TRBJ2-1,TRBV7-6,many
CASSQVRGRVVTDTQYF,TGCGCCAGCAGCCAAGTCAGAGGCAGGGTAGTTACAGATACGCAGTATTTT,.,17,TRBJ2-3,TRBV4-3,.
CSAWTGIDTEAFF,TGCAGTGCCTGGACAGGGATCGACACTGAAGCTTTCTTT,TRBD1,13,TRBJ1-1,TRBV20-1,.
CASSLIQNEQFF,TGTGCCAGCAGTTTAATTCAGAATGAGCAGTTCTTC,.,12,TRBJ2-1,TRBV12-3/TRBV12-4,few
CASSWFRGHNEQFF,TGTGCCAGCAGCTGGTTCCGGGGCCACAATGAGCAGTTCTTC,.,14,TRBJ2-1,TRBV5-4,few
CASASPMTGLQETQYF,TGTGCTAGTGCCTCTCCTATGACAGGGCTCCAAGAGACCCAGTACTTC,TRBD1,16,TRBJ2-5,TRBV12-5,many